The rows below give T cell receptor beta chains drawn from one sample of a study of T cell responses to AZD1222 COVID-19 vaccine. Some clones are missing from TCRdb's copy, which holds only in-frame ones; the method was immunoSEQ multiplex PCR. There are fewer than 20,000 clones in the sample; approximately 89% occur only once, and 8% to 10% lies in the top ten. This specimen was peripheral blood, taken 28 days after the second AZD1222 dose. The source of these receptors is an adult who received the AZD1222 COVID-19 vaccine. Each CDR3 is given with its conserved first and last residue. A D gene is named only where the DNA matches it firmly. A clone size is listed for some rows: how often the clone was seen (once, few, many), or a class if it is expanded.

TRBD2	TRBJ2-1	TRBV24-1	NA	CATMGTSANEVYNEQFF	TGTGCCACCATGGGGACTAGCGCCAACGAAGTCTACAATGAGCAGTTCTTC
NA	TRBJ2-3	TRBV5-1	NA	CASRFGTSTDTQYF	TGCGCCAGCAGGTTCGGGACTAGCACAGATACGCAGTATTTT
NA	TRBJ2-3	TRBV7-2	NA	CASSLVGVRAGDTQYF	TGTGCCAGCAGCTTAGTGGGGGTCCGGGCAGGGGATACGCAGTATTTT
NA	TRBJ2-3	TRBV11-2	NA	CASSGAGPDTQYF	TGTGCCAGCAGCGGGGCGGGCCCAGATACGCAGTATTTT
NA	TRBJ2-7	TRBV7-8	NA	CASSVFYEQYF	TGTGCCAGCAGCGTATTCTACGAGCAGTACTTC
NA	TRBJ2-3	TRBV5-1	NA	CASSLTRGSTDTQYF	TGCGCCAGCAGCTTGACCAGGGGAAGCACAGATACGCAGTATTTT
NA	TRBJ1-5	TRBV5-1	NA	CASSLGPDQPQHF	TGCGCCAGCAGCTTGGGCCCGGATCAGCCCCAGCATTTT
NA	TRBJ1-4	TRBV5-1	NA	CASSPSTNEKLFF	TGCGCCAGCAGCCCGTCAACTAATGAAAAACTGTTTTTT
NA	TRBJ2-2	TRBV24-1	NA	CATSDSPTGELFF	TGTGCCACCAGTGATTCTCCAACCGGGGAGCTGTTTTTT
TRBD1	TRBJ2-1	TRBV6-2/TRBV6-3	NA	CASSYLTGMDEQFF	TGTGCCAGCAGTTACTTGACAGGGATGGATGAGCAGTTCTTC
NA	TRBJ2-3	TRBV2	NA	CASSGQVLEYF	TGTGCCAGCAGTGGCCAGGTTCTGGAGTATTTT
NA	TRBJ1-2	TRBV28	NA	CASSLSGFYGYTF	TGTGCCAGCAGTTTATCAGGGTTCTATGGCTACACCTTC
NA	TRBJ2-3	TRBV7-9	few	CASSYSDTDTQYF	TGTGCCAGCAGCTATAGCGACACAGATACGCAGTATTTT
NA	TRBJ1-2	TRBV2	NA	CASSEGGRTYGYTF	TGTGCCAGCAGTGAAGGGGGGAGGACCTATGGCTACACCTTC
TRBD1	TRBJ1-1	TRBV5-6	NA	CASSRDRRNTEAFF	TGTGCCAGCAGCCGGGACAGGAGGAACACTGAAGCTTTCTTT
NA	TRBJ2-6	TRBV6-5	NA	CASSYRGSGANVLTF	TGTGCCAGCAGTTATAGGGGCTCTGGGGCCAACGTCCTGACTTTC
NA	TRBJ1-1	TRBV4-2	NA	CASSQDFKSPPGEAFF	TGTGCCAGCAGCCAAGATTTCAAGAGCCCTCCCGGTGAAGCTTTCTTT
NA	TRBJ2-5	TRBV28	NA	CASSFWGRWETQYF	TGTGCCAGCAGTTTTTGGGGGCGGTGGGAGACCCAGTACTTC
NA	TRBJ1-2	TRBV21-1	once	CASREVGAAVNYGYTF	TGTGCCAGCAGAGAAGTAGGCGCAGCCGTCAACTATGGCTACACCTTC
NA	TRBJ1-5	TRBV15	NA	CATSRTGPQPQHF	TGTGCCACCAGCAGGACTGGGCCCCAGCCCCAGCATTTT
NA	TRBJ1-2	TRBV19	once	CASSNQGVRGGYTF	TGTGCCAGTTCTAACCAAGGAGTTCGAGGTGGCTACACCTTC
TRBD1	TRBJ1-5	TRBV27	NA	CASSLTGGWGNQPQHF	TGTGCCAGCAGTCTTACAGGGGGCTGGGGCAATCAGCCCCAGCATTTT
TRBD1	TRBJ2-7	TRBV19	NA	CASSIGTGMDEQYF	TGTGCCAGTAGTATTGGGACAGGGATGGACGAGCAGTACTTC
NA	TRBJ1-5	TRBV10-3	NA	CAISEVSGNQPQHF	TGTGCCATCAGTGAGGTCTCTGGCAATCAGCCCCAGCATTTT
NA	TRBJ1-1	TRBV10-3	NA	CAITDGRGNTEAFF	TGTGCCATCACCGACGGGAGGGGGAACACTGAAGCTTTCTTT
TRBD2	TRBJ2-3	TRBV9	once	CASSGLAGGPSDTQYF	TGTGCCAGCAGCGGTCTAGCGGGGGGGCCCTCAGATACGCAGTATTTT
NA	TRBJ2-3	TRBV5-1	NA	CASSSGTSTDTQYF	TGCGCCAGCAGTTCCGGGACTAGCACAGATACGCAGTATTTT
NA	TRBJ2-1	TRBV6-5	NA	CASSITAPGYNEQFF	TGTGCCAGCAGTATTACAGCCCCCGGCTACAATGAGCAGTTCTTC
NA	TRBJ2-1	TRBV6-6	NA	CASSHHIRSNEQFF	TGTGCCAGCAGCCACCATATAAGATCCAATGAGCAGTTCTTC
NA	TRBJ1-2	TRBV5-6	NA	CASRREAADGYTF	TGTGCCAGCAGACGAGAGGCAGCAGATGGCTACACCTTC
NA	TRBJ1-1	TRBV7-3	NA	CASSLDPDTEAFF	TGTGCCAGCAGCCTAGATCCGGACACTGAAGCTTTCTTT
NA	TRBJ1-3	TRBV30	NA	CAWTRLSGNTIYF	TGTGCCTGGACACGGCTCTCTGGAAACACCATATATTTT
TRBD1	TRBJ1-1	TRBV19	few	CASSRDRERTEAFF	TGTGCCAGTAGTCGGGACAGGGAACGCACTGAAGCTTTCTTT
TRBD2	TRBJ2-1	TRBV9	NA	CASSVGSGTNEQFF	TGTGCCAGCAGCGTCGGTAGCGGGACCAATGAGCAGTTCTTC
NA	TRBJ1-1	TRBV7-9	NA	CASSPHWENTEAFF	TGTGCCAGCAGCCCACATTGGGAAAACACTGAAGCTTTCTTT
NA	TRBJ2-1	TRBV28	NA	CASGAGHNEQFF	TGTGCCAGCGGAGCCGGGCACAATGAGCAGTTCTTC
NA	TRBJ2-1	TRBV6-2/TRBV6-3	NA	CASSNSAAANEQFF	TGTGCCAGCAGTAATTCGGCGGCGGCAAATGAGCAGTTCTTC
TRBD2	TRBJ2-3	TRBV5-1	NA	CASQWGGSTDTQYF	TGCGCCAGCCAGTGGGGAGGGTCCACAGATACGCAGTATTTT
NA	TRBJ1-1	TRBV28	NA	CASSRDWGAFF	TGTGCCAGCAGCCGGGATTGGGGAGCTTTCTTT
NA	TRBJ1-2	TRBV27	NA	CASSLGPGDYGYTF	TGTGCCAGCAGTTTGGGCCCTGGGGACTATGGCTACACCTTC
NA	TRBJ2-2	TRBV7-2	NA	CASSLVSGDTGELFF	TGTGCCAGCAGCTTAGTTAGCGGAGACACCGGGGAGCTGTTTTTT
NA	TRBJ1-5	TRBV24-1	NA	CATSEANQPQHF	TGTGCCACCAGTGAGGCCAATCAGCCCCAGCATTTT
NA	TRBJ2-2	TRBV5-1	NA	CASSLGVAASRTGELFF	TGCGCCAGCAGCTTGGGAGTGGCGGCATCCCGGACCGGGGAGCTGTTTTTT
NA	TRBJ1-3	TRBV15	NA	CATSRTERNTIYF	TGTGCCACCAGCAGGACAGAAAGAAACACCATATATTTT
NA	TRBJ2-5	TRBV29-1	NA	CSVVGGETQYF	TGCAGCGTTGTTGGGGGGGAGACCCAGTACTTC
NA	TRBJ1-1	TRBV5-8	NA	CASSQKGGRLAFF	TGTGCCAGCAGCCAAAAGGGGGGGAGGTTAGCTTTCTTT
TRBD2	TRBJ2-1	TRBV11-3	NA	CASSLRLAGINEQFF	TGTGCCAGCAGCTTAAGACTAGCGGGAATAAATGAGCAGTTCTTC
NA	TRBJ2-5	TRBV27	NA	CASSLWGQETQYF	TGTGCCAGCAGTTTATGGGGTCAAGAGACCCAGTACTTC
TRBD1	TRBJ2-6	TRBV5-4	NA	CASGPGGPPSGANVLTF	TGTGCCAGCGGGCCAGGGGGCCCTCCCTCTGGGGCCAACGTCCTGACTTTC
NA	TRBJ1-5	TRBV6-6	NA	CASSQSVYSNQPQHF	TGTGCCAGCAGCCAGTCGGTTTATAGCAATCAGCCCCAGCATTTT
NA	TRBJ2-3	TRBV19	NA	CASSNSVGPTDTQYF	TGTGCCAGTAGTAATTCGGTCGGGCCAACAGATACGCAGTATTTT
TRBD2	TRBJ2-1	TRBV4-2	NA	CASSQGDGGTSVGNEQFF	TGTGCCAGCAGCCAAGGAGACGGAGGGACTAGCGTGGGCAATGAGCAGTTCTTC
NA	TRBJ2-3	TRBV3-1/TRBV3-2	NA	CASSQDGRGGHYF	TGTGCCAGCAGCCAAGACGGGCGGGGAGGCCACTATTTT
NA	TRBJ2-2	TRBV7-2	NA	CASSTRSGGAPGELFF	TGTGCCAGCAGCACCAGATCCGGGGGCGCGCCCGGGGAGCTGTTTTTT
NA	TRBJ1-4	TRBV28	NA	CASSPPETGTNEKLFF	TGTGCCAGCAGTCCCCCCGAGACAGGCACTAATGAAAAACTGTTTTTT
NA	TRBJ2-2	TRBV7-9	NA	CASSGGTGELFF	TGTGCCAGCTCCGGTGGCACCGGGGAGCTGTTTTTT
TRBD1	TRBJ2-7	TRBV5-1	NA	CASSLRQGAYEQYF	TGCGCCAGCAGCTTGCGACAGGGGGCCTACGAGCAGTACTTC
TRBD2	TRBJ2-3	TRBV6-4	NA	CASSDSFSIAGDTDTQYF	TGTGCCAGCAGTGACTCGTTCAGCATAGCGGGGGACACAGATACGCAGTATTTT
NA	TRBJ1-1	TRBV6-5	few	CASSSARDLNTEAFF	TGTGCCAGCTCTTCGGCCAGAGACTTAAACACTGAAGCTTTCTTT
TRBD1	TRBJ1-6	TRBV2	NA	CASSGQGWSPLHF	TGTGCCAGCAGTGGACAGGGTTGGTCACCCCTCCACTTT